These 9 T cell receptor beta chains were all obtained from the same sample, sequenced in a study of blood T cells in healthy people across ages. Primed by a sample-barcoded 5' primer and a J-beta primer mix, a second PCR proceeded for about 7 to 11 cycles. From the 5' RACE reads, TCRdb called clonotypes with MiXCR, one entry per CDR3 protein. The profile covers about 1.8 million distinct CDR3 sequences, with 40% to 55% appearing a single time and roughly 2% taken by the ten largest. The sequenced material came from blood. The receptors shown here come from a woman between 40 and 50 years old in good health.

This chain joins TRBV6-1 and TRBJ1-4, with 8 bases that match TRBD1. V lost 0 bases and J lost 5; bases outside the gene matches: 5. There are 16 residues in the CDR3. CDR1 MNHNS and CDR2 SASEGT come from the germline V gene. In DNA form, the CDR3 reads TGTGCCAGCAGTGAAGCCCAGGGGGCGCGAAATGAAAAACTGTTTTTT. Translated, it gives CASSEAQGARNEKLFF.

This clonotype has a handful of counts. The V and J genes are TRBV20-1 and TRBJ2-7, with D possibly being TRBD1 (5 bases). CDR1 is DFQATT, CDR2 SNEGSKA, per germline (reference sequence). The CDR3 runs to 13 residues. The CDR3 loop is CSGVGLSSYEQYF. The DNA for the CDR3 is TGCAGCGGCGTGGGGCTTAGCTCCTACGAGCAGTACTTC.

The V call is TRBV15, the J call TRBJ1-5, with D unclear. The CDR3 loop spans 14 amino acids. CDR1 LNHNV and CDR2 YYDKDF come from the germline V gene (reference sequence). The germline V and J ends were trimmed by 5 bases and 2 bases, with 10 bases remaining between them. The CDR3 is CATSGGRGNQPQHF. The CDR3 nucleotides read TGTGCCACCAGCGGCGGACGGGGCAATCAGCCCCAGCATTTT.

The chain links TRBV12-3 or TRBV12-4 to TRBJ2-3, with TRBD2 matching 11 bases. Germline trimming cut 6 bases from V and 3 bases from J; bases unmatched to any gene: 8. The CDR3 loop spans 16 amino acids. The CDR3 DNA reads TGTGCCAGCAGCCCCGGTAGCGGGGGGGATACAGATACGCAGTATTTT. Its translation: CASSPGSGGDTDTQYF.

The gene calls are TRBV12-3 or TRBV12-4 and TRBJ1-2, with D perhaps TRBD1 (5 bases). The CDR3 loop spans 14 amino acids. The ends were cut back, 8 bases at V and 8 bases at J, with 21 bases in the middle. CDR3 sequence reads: CASRFRETAGGYTF. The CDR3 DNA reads TGTGCCAGCCGCTTCAGGGAGACTGCCGGGGGCTACACCTTC.

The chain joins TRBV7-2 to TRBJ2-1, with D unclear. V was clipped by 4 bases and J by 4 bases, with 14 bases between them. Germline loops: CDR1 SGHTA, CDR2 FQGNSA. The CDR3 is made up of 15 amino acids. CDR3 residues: CASSYDSDLYNEQFF. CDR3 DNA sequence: TGTGCCAGCAGCTACGACTCTGACCTTTACAATGAGCAGTTCTTC.

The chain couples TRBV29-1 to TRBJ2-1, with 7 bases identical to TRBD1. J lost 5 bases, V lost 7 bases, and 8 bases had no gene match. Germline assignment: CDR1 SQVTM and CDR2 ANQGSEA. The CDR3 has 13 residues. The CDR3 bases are TGCAGCGGCGAGGGACAGACGAACAATGAGCAGTTCTTC. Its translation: CSGEGQTNNEQFF.

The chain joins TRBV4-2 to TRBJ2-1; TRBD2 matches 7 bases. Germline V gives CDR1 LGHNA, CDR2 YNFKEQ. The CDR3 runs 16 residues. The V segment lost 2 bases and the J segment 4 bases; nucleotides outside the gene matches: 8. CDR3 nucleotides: TGTGCCAGCAGCCAACAAGGGGAGGGCATATACAATGAGCAGTTCTTC. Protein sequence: CASSQQGEGIYNEQFF.

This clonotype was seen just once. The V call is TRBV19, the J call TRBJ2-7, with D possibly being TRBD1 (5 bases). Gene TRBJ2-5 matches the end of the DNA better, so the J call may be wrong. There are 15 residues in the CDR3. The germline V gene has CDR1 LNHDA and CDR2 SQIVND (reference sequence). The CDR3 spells CASSNSLDSRETQYF. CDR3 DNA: TGTGCCAGTAGTAACTCCCTTGACAGCCGGGAGACCCAGTACTTC.